This T cell receptor (beta chain) was profiled in a study of cytomegalovirus exposure and HLA in healthy donors. This PCR relied on a set of 60 Vbeta primers and 13 Jbeta primers. Method: immunoSEQ multiplex PCR; TCRdb's copy keeps in-frame clones and lacks some. The sample holds approximately 120,000 clones; 83% are singletons and the top ten take approximately 20%. This clone has just one count. The V and J ends lost 1 base and 6 bases respectively, with 14 bases between them. Germline-derived CDR1 and CDR2 are SGHNT and YYREEE (reference sequence). The CDR3 contains 15 residues. Sequencing was carried out using PBMCs. The rearrangement links TRBV5-4 to TRBJ2-1, with a tentative D call TRBD2 (7 bases). This sequence was found in a man aged 18 to 35 in good health and CMV-seropositive. The CDR3 loop is CASSLKGGARNEQFF. The DNA for the CDR3 is TGTGCCAGCAGCTTGAAAGGGGGGGCCCGCAATGAGCAGTTCTTC.